The 14 T cell receptor beta chains below come from one sample, sequenced in a study of blood T cell repertoires in COVID-19 (TCRdb year 2020). Receptor amplification or capture employed the immunoSEQ multiplex PCR assay. This is the immuneACCESS table as TCRdb keeps it, with only in-frame sequences that have V and J called. A part of the clones is gone; compared with another copy, unresolved V genes explain less than half, and the rest is unexplained. The sample table holds more than 150,000 clones, of which more than 65% were seen once. The ten largest make up over 11% of the sample. The sequencing input was peripheral blood. The receptor source for this set is a woman aged 80 or over with acute or convalescent COVID-19.

V is TRBV10-1 and J is TRBJ1-1, with D maybe TRBD1 (6 bases). CDR1 is WNHNN, CDR2 SYGVQD, per germline (reference sequence). Trimming cost V 6 bases and J 7 bases, with 15 bases left between them. The CDR3 runs 13 residues. CDR3 nucleotides: TGCGCCAGCAGATTGGACAGCCGTAGTGAAGCTTTCTTT. It specifies CASRLDSRSEAFF.

This chain uses TRBV21-1 with TRBJ1-2. TRBV21-1 is reported as a pseudogene. The CDR3 is made up of 12 amino acids. The CDR3 nucleotides read TGTGCCAGCAGACCCGCGGATCATGGCTACACCTTC. Its translation: CASRPADHGYTF.

This sequence joins TRBV18 and TRBJ1-2; D is uncertain. V was shortened by 3 bases and J by 4 bases, with 15 bases between the two germline ends. This CDR3 has 15 residues. Germline CDR1 and CDR2: KGHSH and LQKENI. The CDR3 DNA reads as TGTGCCAGCTCACCGAGAGAGGGTGGAAGCTATGGCTACACCTTC. It translates to CASSPREGGSYGYTF.

J is TRBJ2-1 and V is TRBV5-8; D remains ambiguous. Germline CDR1 is SGHTS and CDR2 is YDEGEE. V was shortened by 0 bases and J by 0 bases, with 7 bases between the two germline ends. The CDR3 runs to 15 residues. The CDR3 DNA follows: TGTGCCAGCAGCTTGGGAGCTATCTCCTACAATGAGCAGTTCTTC. Translation gives CASSLGAISYNEQFF.

This clone has a handful of counts. The CDR3 region has the DNA TGTGCCAGCAGCTTAGACTTTACAGGGAAGGGCTACACCTTC. This translates into CASSLDFTGKGYTF. The J gene is TRBJ1-2, the V gene TRBV7-9; D perhaps matches TRBD1 (6 bases). Trimming took 1 base from V and 8 from J, leaving 14 bases between them. Germline CDR1 is SEHNR and CDR2 is FQNEAQ (reference sequence). This CDR3 contains 14 residues.

The gene calls are TRBV21-1 and TRBJ1-2; no DNA check was done on the table's D call, TRBD1. TRBV21-1 is termed a pseudogene. This CDR3 region has 15 residues. The CDR3 DNA reads TGTGCCAGCAGCCGCGGGGACAGGGAAGCCCGTGGCTACACCTTC. It encodes CASSRGDREARGYTF.

CDR3 region: CASSLGQPMNTEAFF. The CDR3 coding sequence is TGCGCCAGCAGCTTGGGACAGCCTATGAACACTGAAGCTTTCTTT. This chain uses TRBV5-1 with TRBJ1-1; D may be TRBD1 (5 bases). The CDR3 contains 15 residues. Looked up from germline, CDR1 is SGHRS and CDR2 is YFSETQ. Trimming took 0 bases from V and 0 from J, leaving 9 bases between them. Looking up the rest from reference TRBV5-1 and TRBJ1-1 gives the full variable domain: KAGVTQTPRYLIKTRGQQVTLSCSPISGHRSVSWYQQTPGQGLQFLFEYFSETQRNKGNFPGRFSGRQFSNSRSEMNVSTLELGDSALYLCASSLGQPMNTEAFFGQGTRLTVV.

This clone has more than one count but fewer than ten. The CDR3 DNA is TGTGCCAGCATTCCTCCGGGGGATTCGTGGGGCTACACCTTC. This translates into CASIPPGDSWGYTF. This sequence joins TRBV28 and TRBJ1-2; tentative D call: TRBD1 (5 bases). Germline CDR1 is MDHEN and CDR2 is SYDVKM. The CDR3 contains 14 residues. Trimming took off 7 bases at V and 8 bases at J, with 20 bases between the two ends.

The gene calls are TRBV5-1 and TRBJ1-5, with D maybe TRBD1 (6 bases). The CDR3 covers 15 residues. Per the germline V gene, CDR1 is SGHRS and CDR2 is YFSETQ. Trimming left V 0 bases short and J 6 bases short, with 13 bases between. The CDR3 spells CASSLGTGSAQPQHF. CDR3 DNA: TGCGCCAGCAGCTTGGGAACAGGGTCCGCTCAGCCCCAGCATTTT.

This chain links TRBV28 with TRBJ2-3; perhaps TRBD1 as D (7 bases). The germline CDR1 and CDR2 sequences are MDHEN and SYDVKM. CDR3 size: 18 residues. Deletions cut 6 bases from V and 6 bases from J, with 28 bases between. The CDR3 spells CASSPPGVVETGRDTQYF. CDR3 sequence (DNA): TGTGCCAGCAGCCCCCCGGGAGTGGTCGAGACAGGGAGGGATACGCAGTATTTT.

This chain links TRBV6-2 or TRBV6-3 with TRBJ1-1, with D perhaps matching TRBD1 (6 bases). Between the trimmed V and J ends, which lost 5 bases and 4 bases, there was a span of 11 bases. The CDR3 has 13 amino acids. Germline values: CDR1 MNHEY, CDR2 SVGEGT. CDR3 bases: TGTGCCAGCAGTACAACAGGGTTCACTGAAGCTTTCTTT. It yields the protein CASSTTGFTEAFF.

The V call is TRBV27, the J call TRBJ1-2; perhaps TRBD1 as D (6 bases). CDR3 size: 15 residues. V lost 8 bases to trimming and J lost 4 bases, with 20 bases between them. CDR1 MNHEY and CDR2 SMNVEV come from the germline V gene (reference sequence). The CDR3: CASRIYFGGAYGYTF. The DNA of the CDR3 is TGTGCCAGCCGAATCTACTTTGGGGGCGCCTATGGCTACACCTTC.

The rearrangement joins TRBV5-4 to TRBJ1-4, with 7 nucleotides matching TRBD1. Germline V gene data show CDR1 as SGHNT and CDR2 as YYREEE (reference sequence). The CDR3 is 14 residues long. V shed 4 bases and J 6 bases; nucleotides not matched to a gene: 6. DNA for the CDR3: TGTGCCAGCAGCCCCCGACAGGGAGATGAAAAACTGTTTTTT. This codes for CASSPRQGDEKLFF.

The V gene is TRBV30, the J gene TRBJ2-2; no clear D. The CDR3 has 11 residues. Trimming shortened V by 7 bases and J by 5 bases, and 8 bases separated the two germline ends. Germline-derived CDR1 and CDR2 are GTSNPN and SVGIG (reference sequence). CDR3 coding DNA: TGTGCCTCGCAGGTTACCGGGGAGCTGTTTTTT. It specifies CASQVTGELFF.